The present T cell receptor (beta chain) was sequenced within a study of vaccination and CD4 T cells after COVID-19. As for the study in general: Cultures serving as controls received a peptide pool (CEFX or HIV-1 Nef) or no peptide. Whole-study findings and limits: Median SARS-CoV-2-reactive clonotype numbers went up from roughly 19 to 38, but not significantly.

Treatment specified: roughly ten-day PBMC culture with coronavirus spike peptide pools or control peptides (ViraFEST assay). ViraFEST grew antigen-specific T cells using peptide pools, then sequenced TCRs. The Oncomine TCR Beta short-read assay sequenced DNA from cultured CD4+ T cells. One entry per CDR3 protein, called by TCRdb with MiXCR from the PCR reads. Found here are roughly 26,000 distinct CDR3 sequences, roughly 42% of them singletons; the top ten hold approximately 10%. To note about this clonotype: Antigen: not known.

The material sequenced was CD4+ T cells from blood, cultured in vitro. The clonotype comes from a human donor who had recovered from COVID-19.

The DNA of the CDR3 is TGTGCCAGCAGCCCCACTGGGCCGGGACCGTACGAGCAGTACTTC. It is translated as CASSPTGPGPYEQYF. J is TRBJ2-7 and V is TRBV5-5, with D perhaps assigned TRBD1 or TRBD2 (5 bases each). The CDR3 is 15 residues long. The ends were cut back, 4 bases at V and 4 bases at J, with 18 bases in the middle. Per the germline V gene, CDR1 is SGHKS and CDR2 is YYEKEE (reference sequence). Complete variable domain (other parts from reference TRBV5-5 and TRBJ2-7): DAGVTQSPTHLIKTRGQQVTLRCSPISGHKSVSWYQQVLGQGPQFIFQYYEKEERGRGNFPDRFSARQFPNYSSELNVNALLLGDSALYLCASSPTGPGPYEQYFGPGTRLTVT.